Below are 25 T cell receptor beta chains sequenced from a single sample in a study of CD39 and CD103 CD8 tumor-infiltrating T cells. Sequencing used immunoSEQ multiplex PCR; TCRdb keeps in-frame clones, though not all of them. The data contain roughly 15,000 clones, 80% to 95% of them singletons. Sequencing was performed on CD8+ T cells sorted from blood. Subset meaning: total memory CD8 T cells (CD45RA-CCR7+/-) from blood or uninvolved lymph node. The receptor set was obtained from a human donor with head and neck squamous cell carcinoma.

This clone was counted a single time. The V call is TRBV5-6, the J call TRBJ2-7; TRBD2 matches 8 bases. Germline values: CDR1 SGHDT, CDR2 YYEEEE. V was pared by 0 bases and J by 7 bases, with 6 bases of the junction left unmatched. The CDR3 runs to 14 residues. The CDR3 DNA reads as TGTGCCAGCAGCTTGGGCGGGGGGCACCTGGAGCAGTACTTC. It codes for CASSLGGGHLEQYF.

The chain couples TRBV6-6 to TRBJ2-5; D call uncertain. The germline gives CDR1 MNHNY, CDR2 SVGAGI (reference sequence). The CDR3 sequence is 14 residues long. Trimming stripped 6 bases from V and 3 bases from J, with 14 bases between. DNA for the CDR3: TGTGCCAGCAGCCTTTTGCTAAGCGAAGAGACCCAGTACTTC. Translating it yields CASSLLLSEETQYF.

This sequence joins TRBV5-1 and TRBJ2-7; D is tentatively TRBD1 or TRBD2 (7 bases each). This CDR3 is built from 15 residues. Germline V gene data show CDR1 as SGHRS and CDR2 as YFSETQ. V dropped 0 bases and J dropped 5 bases, with 15 bases sitting between them. This CDR3 reads CASSLAQGGVHEQYF. DNA of the CDR3: TGCGCCAGCAGCTTGGCGCAGGGGGGGGTTCACGAGCAGTACTTC.

The chain combines TRBV7-9 with TRBJ2-5; D remains unclear. Looked up from germline, CDR1 is SEHNR and CDR2 is FQNEAQ (reference sequence). This CDR3 contains 14 residues. The germline V and J ends were trimmed by 1 base and 2 bases, with 8 bases remaining between them. The CDR3 nucleotides are TGTGCCAGCAGCTTAGAGACCTCACAAGAGACCCAGTACTTC. The encoded protein is CASSLETSQETQYF.

The chain recombines TRBV5-4 with TRBJ1-2; perhaps TRBD1 as D (6 bases). V gave up 0 bases and J gave up 6 bases, with 9 bases separating them. The V gene's germline CDR1 is SGHNT and CDR2 YYREEE (reference sequence). The CDR3 is made up of 13 amino acids. The CDR3 region is CASSLGRTDGYTF. CDR3 DNA sequence: TGTGCCAGCAGCTTGGGACGGACAGATGGCTACACCTTC.

This chain connects TRBV5-1 to TRBJ2-3; TRBD2 agrees at 7 bases. The CDR3 runs 14 residues. The V gene's germline CDR1 is SGHRS and CDR2 YFSETQ. With 5 bases clipped from V and 1 base from J, the junction kept 4 bases outside the gene matches. CDR3 DNA: TGCGCCAGCAGGCGGGGGAGCGGCACAGATACGCAGTATTTT. Its translation is CASRRGSGTDTQYF.

The rearrangement uses TRBV4-1 and TRBJ1-5, with 7 bases matching TRBD1. Trimming at V came to 6 bases and at J to 1 base, leaving 6 bases not matched to a gene. Germline V gene data show CDR1 as MGHRA and CDR2 as YSYEKL. The CDR3 runs to 15 residues. DNA of the CDR3: TGCGCCAGCAGTTTCGGACAGGACAGCAATCAGCCCCAGCATTTT. Its translation: CASSFGQDSNQPQHF.

The chain uses TRBV27 and TRBJ2-2; unclear D gene. CDR1 and CDR2 (germline): MNHEY, SMNVEV (reference sequence). Trimming left V 3 bases short and J 2 bases short, with 4 bases between. The CDR3 is 13 amino acids. Written as DNA, the CDR3 is TGTGCCAGCAGTTTTTTAAACACCGGGGAGCTGTTTTTT. Protein product: CASSFLNTGELFF.

This clone was counted a few times. This rearrangement joins TRBV10-3 to TRBJ2-1, with D possibly matching TRBD1 (6 bases). Per the germline V gene, CDR1 is ENHRY and CDR2 is SYGVKD. CDR3 size: 15 residues. Trimming took off 2 bases at V and 7 bases at J, with 15 bases between the two ends. CDR3 in DNA: TGTGCCATCAGTGAGGGGGGCGTAATATTGAATGAGCAGTTCTTC. Translation: CAISEGGVILNEQFF.

CDR3 in DNA: TGTGCCAGCAGCTCCAATCCTGCGACCTACGAGCAGTACTTC. As protein: CASSSNPATYEQYF. The chain links TRBV5-4 to TRBJ2-7; no clear D gene. V was trimmed by 3 bases and J by 2 bases, leaving 12 bases between them. This CDR3 is 14 amino acids long. Germline V gene data show CDR1 as SGHNT and CDR2 as YYREEE (reference sequence).

The chain employs TRBV10-3 and TRBJ1-2; 9 positions match TRBD1. V lost 2 bases to trimming and J lost 1 base; unmatched junction nucleotides: 5. The CDR3 spans 16 residues. Per germline, CDR1 ENHRY and CDR2 SYGVKD. The CDR3 sequence is CAISEPSDRGNYGYTF. The CDR3 DNA follows: TGTGCCATCAGTGAGCCTTCGGACAGGGGTAACTATGGCTACACCTTC.

The chain links TRBV6-5 to TRBJ1-2; TRBD1 matches 7 bases. CDR3 size: 12 residues. Germline V lookup: CDR1 MNHEY, CDR2 SVGAGI. V was pared by 8 bases and J by 5 bases, with 5 bases of the junction left unmatched. As DNA, the CDR3 is TGTGCCAGCGCCTCAGGGGGTTATGGCTACACCTTC. Translating it yields CASASGGYGYTF.

The chain uses TRBV7-9 and TRBJ1-1; tentative D call: TRBD1 (5 bases). The CDR3 length is 14 residues. Per the germline V gene, CDR1 is SEHNR and CDR2 is FQNEAQ (reference sequence). The germline V and J ends were trimmed by 5 bases and 6 bases, with 16 bases remaining between them. The CDR3 here is CASSTPQGAPEAFF. The CDR3, as DNA: TGTGCCAGCAGCACACCCCAGGGAGCCCCTGAAGCTTTCTTT.

V usage is TRBV11-2 and J usage is TRBJ2-7; the D gene is possibly TRBD2 (7 bases). V lost 3 bases and J lost 7, with 13 bases in between. This CDR3 has 13 residues. Germline CDR1 and CDR2: SGHAT and FQNNGV. The chain's CDR3 is CASSFGGAGEQYF. The CDR3 DNA follows: TGTGCCAGCAGCTTTGGGGGGGCTGGGGAGCAGTACTTC.

V gene TRBV28 combines with J gene TRBJ1-5; D not certain. Trimming removed 3 bases at V and 6 bases at J, with 12 bases between. CDR3 size: 14 residues. The germline V gene has CDR1 MDHEN and CDR2 SYDVKM. CDR3 region: CASSFGSATQPQHF. The CDR3 bases are TGTGCCAGCAGTTTTGGGAGCGCTACTCAGCCCCAGCATTTT.

The gene calls are TRBV19 and TRBJ1-1; D call uncertain. Per the germline V gene, CDR1 is LNHDA and CDR2 is SQIVND (reference sequence). This CDR3 is built from 14 residues. Trimming removed 7 bases from V and 2 bases from J, with 14 bases in between. The CDR3 is CASIHQSANTEAFF. CDR3 nucleotides: TGTGCCAGTATCCATCAAAGCGCCAACACTGAAGCTTTCTTT.

The V call is TRBV6-6, the J call TRBJ2-7; 12 bases are shared with TRBD2. Trimming at V came to 6 bases and at J to 4 bases, leaving 4 bases not matched to a gene. The CDR3 runs 14 residues. Looked up from germline, CDR1 is MNHNY and CDR2 is SVGAGI (reference sequence). The CDR3 sequence is CASSGLAGYYEQYF. Written as DNA, the CDR3 is TGTGCCAGCAGCGGACTAGCGGGGTATTACGAGCAGTACTTC.

V gene TRBV6-1 combines with J gene TRBJ1-1, with 8 bases aligning to TRBD1. Trimming took 3 bases from V and 3 from J; bases not matched to a gene: 6. The germline V gene encodes CDR1 MNHNS and CDR2 SASEGT. The length of the CDR3 is 15 residues. CDR3 region: CASSEGQGADTEAFF. The DNA for the CDR3 is TGTGCCAGCAGTGAGGGGCAGGGGGCGGACACTGAAGCTTTCTTT.

This chain uses TRBV27 with TRBJ2-3; possible D gene TRBD2, 5 bases. The CDR3 length is 15 residues. Trimming removed 4 bases at V and 4 bases at J, with 15 bases between. Germline V gives CDR1 MNHEY, CDR2 SMNVEV (reference sequence). CDR3 sequence reads: CASSWGVTGSDTQYF. The DNA of the CDR3 is TGTGCCAGCAGTTGGGGAGTCACGGGCTCAGATACGCAGTATTTT.

The chain links TRBV7-3 to TRBJ2-7, with a tentative D call TRBD1 (6 bases). Trimming pared 11 bases from V and 7 bases from J, leaving 18 bases between. The V gene's germline CDR1 is SGHTA and CDR2 FQGTGA. The CDR3 extends over 12 amino acids. The CDR3 region is CAQGQLDLEQYF. In DNA, the CDR3 is TGTGCCCAGGGGCAGCTGGACTTGGAGCAGTACTTC. Supplemented by reference TRBV7-3 and TRBJ2-7, the full variable domain reads GAGVSQTPSNKVTEKGKYVELRCDPISGHTALYWYRQSLGQGPEFLIYFQGTGAADDSGLPNDRFFAVRPEGSVSTLKIQRTERGDSAVYLCAQGQLDLEQYFGPGTRLTVT.

This rearrangement joins TRBV7-9 to TRBJ2-5; D is ambiguous. This CDR3 comprises 12 residues. CDR1 and CDR2 (germline): SEHNR, FQNEAQ (reference sequence). The V and J ends lost 5 bases and 5 bases respectively, with 9 bases between them. The CDR3 nucleotides read TGTGCCAGCAGCCAGATCGCCGAGACCCAGTACTTC. This encodes CASSQIAETQYF.

The chain has TRBV6-5 and TRBJ1-2, with D unresolved. V lost 3 bases and J 4 bases, leaving 12 bases between the germline ends. Per germline, CDR1 MNHEY and CDR2 SVGAGI. This CDR3 has 14 residues. The CDR3 sequence is CASSYGREVYGYTF. The CDR3 coding sequence is TGTGCCAGCAGTTATGGGCGGGAGGTCTATGGCTACACCTTC.

The chain combines TRBV27 with TRBJ2-7, with D perhaps TRBD1 (6 bases). Germline V lookup: CDR1 MNHEY, CDR2 SMNVEV (reference sequence). The CDR3 spans 14 residues. V lost 5 bases to trimming and J lost 1 base, with 12 bases between them. CDR3 DNA: TGTGCCAGCAGTCCTACCACAGGGTCCTACGAGCAGTACTTC. The encoded protein is CASSPTTGSYEQYF.

The chain joins TRBV6-5 to TRBJ2-2; no clear D. Per germline, CDR1 MNHEY and CDR2 SVGAGI. The V and J ends lost 2 bases and 0 bases respectively, with 7 bases between them. The CDR3 is 15 amino acids. CDR3 protein: CASSYMTANTGELFF. In nucleotides, the CDR3 is TGTGCCAGCAGTTACATGACCGCGAACACCGGGGAGCTGTTTTTT.

The chain employs TRBV7-2 and TRBJ2-7, with D perhaps matching TRBD2 (5 bases). The germline V gene has CDR1 SGHTA and CDR2 FQGNSA. The CDR3 contains 15 residues. Trimming cost V 3 bases and J 0 bases, with 12 bases left between them. DNA for the CDR3: TGTGCCAGCAGCTTCGGACTCAGTAGCTCCTACGAGCAGTACTTC. Its translation is CASSFGLSSSYEQYF.